A selection of T cell receptor beta chains follows, all from one sample in a study of blood T cell repertoires in COVID-19. The repertoire was sequenced with immunoSEQ multiplex PCR; TCRdb's copy has only in-frame clones and lacks some. Altogether around 200,000 clones are present, approximately 83% being singletons, with the ten largest covering approximately 4.8%. The sequenced sample consisted of peripheral blood. The receptor source for this set is a man between 50 and 59 years old with active or convalescent COVID-19. Each CDR3 is given with its conserved first and last residue. The D gene is left open where the match is weak. Clone size is given for some rows only: seen once, a few or many times, or a class if the clone is expanded.

TRBV30	TRBJ1-2	TRBD1	.	TGTGCCTGGAGAGGAATAGGGGGCTTAGGTGGCTACACCTTC	CAWRGIGGLGGYTF
TRBV7-2	TRBJ2-3	TRBD2	.	TGTGCCAGCAGCTTATCTAGCGGTGGTACTAGCACAGATACGCAGTATTTT	CASSLSSGGTSTDTQYF
TRBV7-2	TRBJ2-2	.	.	TGTGCCAGCAGCCCTAGCACCGGGGAGCTGTTTTTT	CASSPSTGELFF
TRBV7-9	TRBJ2-5	TRBD1	.	TGTGCCAGCAGCTTAGTAGGGACAGTCGAAGAGACCCAGTACTTC	CASSLVGTVEETQYF
TRBV2	TRBJ2-3	TRBD2	.	TGTGCCAGCAAGAGACTAGCGGGGGGTAGCACAGATACGCAGTATTTT	CASKRLAGGSTDTQYF
TRBV28	TRBJ1-2	.	.	TGTGCCAGCAGTTTAGGGGGGGCTCACTATGGCTACACCTTC	CASSLGGAHYGYTF
TRBV15	TRBJ1-2	TRBD1	.	TGTGCCACCAGCACCGGGACAGGGAGGGTAACTAACTATGGCTACACCTTC	CATSTGTGRVTNYGYTF
TRBV2	TRBJ1-4	.	.	TGTGCCAGCAGTGATCGGGGGGCAACTAATGAAAAACTGTTTTTT	CASSDRGATNEKLFF
TRBV30	TRBJ1-6	TRBD1	.	TGTGCCTGGAGTGAGGGACAGTACACTTCACCCCTCCACTTT	CAWSEGQYTSPLHF
TRBV2	TRBJ2-7	.	many	TGTGCCAGCAGCATTCGACTGCCCCCCGAGCAGTACTTC	CASSIRLPPEQYF
TRBV7-9	TRBJ1-1	.	once	TGTGCCAGCAGCTTAGTTTGGGGGGTAGAAGCTTTCTTT	CASSLVWGVEAFF
TRBV5-6	TRBJ2-1	TRBD2	.	TGTGCCAGCAGCTTTTTAACTCTAGCGGACTCCTACAATGAGCAGTTCTTC	CASSFLTLADSYNEQFF
TRBV7-2	TRBJ2-5	TRBD1	.	TGTGCCAGCAGCCCGAAGACAGGGGGCGGCGAGACCCAGTACTTC	CASSPKTGGGETQYF
TRBV6-5	TRBJ2-5	TRBD2	.	TGTGCCAGCAGCCGGGGGGAGGAGACCCAGTACTTC	CASSRGEETQYF
TRBV10-3	TRBJ2-7	TRBD2	.	TGTGCCATCAGTGGTGCTGTTAGAGCGGGGGGCTCCTACGAGCAGTACTTC	CAISGAVRAGGSYEQYF
TRBV7-6	TRBJ1-6	.	.	TGTGCCAGCGGCGCCACCCCAGGGAATTCACCCCTCCACTTT	CASGATPGNSPLHF
TRBV7-8	TRBJ1-1	.	.	TGTGCCAGCAGCTCCCGGACAGACATGAACACTGAAGCTTTCTTT	CASSSRTDMNTEAFF
TRBV11-2	TRBJ2-2	.	.	TGTGCCAGCAGCTTACGCTGGCTGGCCACCGGGGAGCTGTTTTTT	CASSLRWLATGELFF
TRBV30	TRBJ2-1	.	.	TGTGCCTGGAAAGCAGGGCCAACCCGCAGTTCCTACAATGAGCAGTTCTTC	CAWKAGPTRSSYNEQFF
TRBV5-6	TRBJ2-1	.	.	TGTGCCAGCAGCTTGGCCCGGCGACAGGCTCATGAGCAGTTCTTC	CASSLARRQAHEQFF
TRBV30	TRBJ1-2	.	.	TGTGCCTGGAGTGTACAGGCAACCGGGAGGAACTATGGCTACACCTTC	CAWSVQATGRNYGYTF
TRBV15	TRBJ1-5	.	.	TGTGCCACCAGCAGAGATGGGGGCTGGCAGCCCCAGCATTTT	CATSRDGGWQPQHF
TRBV7-3	TRBJ2-7	.	once	TGTGCCAGCAGCTATAAAAGCGGAAAAAACGAGCAGTACTTC	CASSYKSGKNEQYF
TRBV7-9	TRBJ2-1	TRBD1	.	TGTGCCAGCAGCCCGCCGGGACAGGGGTACAATGAGCAGTTCTTC	CASSPPGQGYNEQFF
TRBV6-5	TRBJ1-2	.	few	TGTGCCAGTCGTCTGGGCAGGGATTATGGCTACACCTTC	CASRLGRDYGYTF
TRBV27	TRBJ1-1	TRBD1	.	TGTGCCAGCAGTGGCGGCAGGGGGAGGTGGAGAGTCACTGAAGCTTTCTTT	CASSGGRGRWRVTEAFF
TRBV6-5	TRBJ1-1	TRBD1	.	TGTGCCAGCAGCAGACAGGGAGAGATGAACACTGAAGCTTTCTTT	CASSRQGEMNTEAFF
TRBV7-2	TRBJ1-2	.	.	TGTGCCAGCAGCCCCGGGACAACCTCCTATGGCTACACCTTC	CASSPGTTSYGYTF
TRBV25-1	TRBJ1-1	.	.	TGTGCCAGCAGTGGTAACAGAGCCACTGAAGCTTTCTTT	CASSGNRATEAFF
TRBV5-1	TRBJ1-2	.	.	TGCGCCAGCAGCTATGGAGGGTCGGTAGGCTACACCTTC	CASSYGGSVGYTF
TRBV10-3	TRBJ2-1	.	.	TGTGCCATCGGAGGAGTGACAAACAATGAGCAGTTCTTC	CAIGGVTNNEQFF
TRBV6-1	TRBJ1-2	TRBD1	.	TGTGCCAGCAGTGACCCAGGGGGGAATTCTGGCTACACCTTC	CASSDPGGNSGYTF
TRBV5-8	TRBJ2-7	.	.	TGTGCCAGCAGCTTTTATTACGAGCAGTACTTC	CASSFYYEQYF
TRBV30	TRBJ1-1	.	.	TGTGCCTGGGGACAGCGGAGCGGGGGGTACACTGAAGCTTTCTTT	CAWGQRSGGYTEAFF
TRBV7-2	TRBJ1-1	TRBD1	.	TGTGCCAGCAGCTCTATACAGGGGGCCACTGAAGCTTTCTTT	CASSSIQGATEAFF
TRBV5-1	TRBJ1-1	.	.	TGCGCCAGCAGCTTGGACAGGTTGAACACTGAAGCTTTCTTT	CASSLDRLNTEAFF
TRBV19	TRBJ2-1	TRBD1	.	TGTGCCAGTAGTAGGGGACAGGACAATGAGCAGTTCTTC	CASSRGQDNEQFF
TRBV7-3	TRBJ2-3	TRBD2	.	TGTGCCAGCAGCTTAACTGCGCTAGCGGGGGGGTTAAACCCTAGCACAGATACGCAGTATTTT	CASSLTALAGGLNPSTDTQYF
TRBV6-5	TRBJ2-1	TRBD2	.	TGTGCCAGCAGTTGGGGGGGTGAGTACAATGAGCAGTTCTTC	CASSWGGEYNEQFF
TRBV30	TRBJ2-1	.	.	TGTGCCTGTCGAGGGCCCCTCAATGAGCAGTTCTTC	CACRGPLNEQFF
TRBV6-6	TRBJ2-3	TRBD1	.	TGTGCCAGCGTTGGGGACAGGAACACAGATACGCAGTATTTT	CASVGDRNTDTQYF
TRBV7-2	TRBJ2-7	.	.	TGTGCCAGCAGCTTTTTACAGGGTGTCCCGGCCGAGCAGTACTTC	CASSFLQGVPAEQYF
TRBV15	TRBJ1-4	TRBD1	.	TGTGCCACCAGCAGAGAAACAGGGGGCGATGGTGAAAAACTGTTTTTT	CATSRETGGDGEKLFF